A single sample is the source of the 7 T cell receptor beta chains below, sequenced in a study of blood T cells in healthy people across ages. Primed by a sample-barcoded 5' primer and a J-beta primer mix, a second PCR proceeded for about 7 to 12 cycles. TCRdb called the 5' RACE reads again in MiXCR, with one record for every CDR3 protein. The profile shows over 1,500,000 distinct CDR3 sequences, about 49% of them singletons. The sample taken for sequencing was blood. All receptors derive from a woman aged 40-49 years in good health.

V usage is TRBV20-1 and J usage is TRBJ2-3, with TRBD2 identical over 10 bases. The junction had 5 bases not matched to a gene; V was cut back by 2 bases and J by 0 bases. Germline lookup yields CDR1 DFQATT and CDR2 SNEGSKA (reference sequence). The CDR3 runs to 16 residues. The DNA of the CDR3 is TGCAGTGCTAGACTAGCGGGGGCCTCTAGCACAGATACGCAGTATTTT. Its protein is CSARLAGASSTDTQYF.

This clonotype was picked up a small number of times. The chain employs TRBV20-1 and TRBJ2-1; unclear D gene. CDR1 is DFQATT and CDR2 is SNEGSKA in the germline V gene (reference sequence). The V end was cut by 0 bases, the J end by 4 bases, with 13 bases between. This CDR3 contains 15 residues. The CDR3 loop is CSARDRIITYNEQFF. The CDR3 DNA reads TGCAGTGCTAGAGATCGGATTATTACGTACAATGAGCAGTTCTTC.

The chain couples TRBV7-6 to TRBJ2-3; no reliable D call. This CDR3 has 12 residues. Per germline, CDR1 SGHVS and CDR2 FNYEAQ. V was shortened by 5 bases and J by 6 bases, with 9 bases between the two germline ends. CDR3 region: CASSPWVDTQYF. CDR3 in DNA: TGTGCCAGCAGCCCGTGGGTTGATACGCAGTATTTT.

This chain uses TRBV20-1 with TRBJ2-7; TRBD1 aligns across 7 bases. The CDR3 is made up of 15 amino acids. Germline-derived CDR1 and CDR2 are DFQATT and SNEGSKA (reference sequence). Trimming cost V 5 bases and J 3 bases; bases outside gene matches: 13. This CDR3 reads CSAQKARGIFYEQYF. CDR3 DNA sequence: TGCAGTGCTCAAAAAGCCAGGGGGATCTTCTACGAGCAGTACTTC.

CDR3: CASTPGKNQPQHF. CDR3 bases: TGTGCCAGCACCCCTGGTAAGAATCAGCCCCAGCATTTT. The chain is built from TRBV7-2 and TRBJ1-5; the D is unclear. The V end was cut by 7 bases, the J end by 4 bases, with 11 bases between. CDR3 length: 13 amino acids. Germline-derived CDR1 and CDR2 are SGHTA and FQGNSA.

This rearrangement joins TRBV12-3 or TRBV12-4 to TRBJ2-7; a weak D match, TRBD1 (6 bases). With 3 bases removed from V and 3 bases from J, the gap between germline ends came to 15 bases. CDR3 length equals 15 residues. CDR3 sequence (DNA): TGTGCCAGCAGTTTCCAGACAGGCGACTACTACGAGCAGTACTTC. Translation: CASSFQTGDYYEQYF.

Of note for this clonotype: A much larger clone sits a single nucleotide away, making a read error possible. The chain is built from TRBV29-1 and TRBJ2-1; 10 positions agree with TRBD2. V shed 3 bases, J shed 5 bases, and the junction held 7 bases outside the gene matches. From germline, CDR1 is SQVTM and CDR2 ANQGSEA. CDR3 length: 15 amino acids. The CDR3: CSVEAQRGGHNEQFF. DNA of the CDR3: TGCAGCGTTGAGGCCCAGCGGGGGGGTCACAATGAGCAGTTCTTC.